The rows below give T cell receptor beta chains drawn from one sample of a study of cytomegalovirus exposure and HLA in healthy donors. Assay: immunoSEQ multiplex PCR; the TCRdb copy retains only in-frame clones and omits some. Of 90,000 to 120,000 clones listed, 77% are singletons. The specimen sequenced was PBMCs. The receptors originated from a male donor in good health and CMV-seronegative. Both conserved end residues are part of each CDR3. A D gene is named only where the DNA matches it firmly. Some rows have no size entry. The others give once, few or many, or a class for an expanded clone.

j_call v_call d_call clone_size cdr3_nt cdr3_aa
TRBJ1-3 TRBV28 - - TGTGCCAGCAGTTTTAGGGGCTCTGGAAACACCATATATTTT CASSFRGSGNTIYF
TRBJ1-2 TRBV27 TRBD1 - TGTGCCAGCAGTTACAGGGGTAACTATGGCTACACCTTC CASSYRGNYGYTF
TRBJ1-2 TRBV19 - - TGTGCCAGTAAAGATACAGGTAGTCTCTATGGCTACACCTTC CASKDTGSLYGYTF
TRBJ2-7 TRBV6-1 TRBD2 - TGTGCCAGCCAAATTAGCGGGACTAGCTCCTACGAGCAGTACTTC CASQISGTSSYEQYF
TRBJ2-3 TRBV10-2 TRBD2 - TGCGCCAGCAGTGACAATGGACTAGCTGCCACAGATACGCAGTATTTT CASSDNGLAATDTQYF
TRBJ1-2 TRBV27 TRBD1 - TGTGCCAGCAGTCCCGTGACAGGGAACTATGGCTACACCTTC CASSPVTGNYGYTF
TRBJ2-5 TRBV7-7 - - TGTGCCAGCAGCTCATGGGAGGCTACAGGGGAAGAGACCCAGTACTTC CASSSWEATGEETQYF
TRBJ2-2 TRBV21-1 - - TGTGCCAGCAACGCAAAGGAAAGCGGGAGCGGGAACACCGGGGAGCTGTTTTTT CASNAKESGSGNTGELFF
TRBJ2-1 TRBV18 - - TGTGCCAGCTCACCCCCCTCTCGCTCCTACAATGAGCAGTTCTTC CASSPPSRSYNEQFF
TRBJ2-6 TRBV7-9 TRBD1 - TGTGCCAGCAGCTCCTCAACCGGGACAGCTCGCTCTGGGGCCAACGTCCTGACTTTC CASSSSTGTARSGANVLTF
TRBJ2-7 TRBV23-1 TRBD2 few TGCGCCAGCCCGAAGACTAGCGGGAGGGCCCGGCAGTACTTC CASPKTSGRARQYF
TRBJ1-1 TRBV7-3 - - TGTGCCAGCAGCTTTAAGGGGGGGGGCACTGAAGCTTTCTTT CASSFKGGGTEAFF
TRBJ1-5 TRBV10-1 - - TGCGCCAGCAGTGAGGCAGGGATCCTGAGGCCCCAGCATTTT CASSEAGILRPQHF
TRBJ2-5 TRBV10-3 TRBD2 - TGTGCCATCAGCTCTCCGACTAGCGGGAGGGAGACCCAGTACTTC CAISSPTSGRETQYF
TRBJ1-2 TRBV5-1 - large TGCGCCAGCAGCTTGGTAGGGGATGGCTACACCTTC CASSLVGDGYTF
TRBJ2-1 TRBV2 TRBD2 - TGTGCCAGCAGTGAAGTGGGACTAGCGGGATTCGGGCAGTTCTTC CASSEVGLAGFGQFF
TRBJ2-7 TRBV27 TRBD2 - TGTGCCAGCAGAGGGGGCTTGGGACTAGCGGCCTCCTACGAGCAGTACTTC CASRGGLGLAASYEQYF
TRBJ2-1 TRBV6-1 - - TGTGCCAGCAGTGAATTCAGCTACAATGAGCAGTTCTTC CASSEFSYNEQFF
TRBJ2-2 TRBV5-1 - few TGCGCCAGCAGCTTGACAGAAACCGGGGAGCTGTTTTTT CASSLTETGELFF
TRBJ2-7 TRBV5-6 - - TGTGCCAGCAGCTTGGACACCCTGTTCTCCTACGAGCAGTACTTC CASSLDTLFSYEQYF
TRBJ2-6 TRBV18 - - TGTGCCAGCTCTTACGCGGGACGCCTTGAGATTCTCGACGTCCTGACTTTC CASSYAGRLEILDVLTF
TRBJ1-5 TRBV28 TRBD1 - TGTGCCAGCAGCATGACAGGGGTAAGCAATCAGCCCCAGCATTTT CASSMTGVSNQPQHF
TRBJ2-1 TRBV11-1 TRBD1 - TGTGCCAGCAGCTTAGGGTCACAGGGGGCGCGAAATGAGCAGTTCTTC CASSLGSQGARNEQFF
TRBJ1-2 TRBV9 - - TGTGCCAGCAGCCCCCGCGGATTTTCTAACTATGGCTACACCTTC CASSPRGFSNYGYTF
TRBJ2-7 TRBV7-7 TRBD1 - TGTGCCAGCAGCTTCCGACAGGGGGCTGAGTACGAGCAGTACTTC CASSFRQGAEYEQYF
TRBJ1-5 TRBV15 - - TGTGCCACCAGCAGAGTTCCCAGACAGGTTTGGGATAGCAATCAGCCCCAGCATTTT CATSRVPRQVWDSNQPQHF
TRBJ2-7 TRBV29-1 - - TGCAGCGTCTCAAGCACCTACGAGCAGTACTTC CSVSSTYEQYF
TRBJ1-1 TRBV29-1 TRBD1 few TGCAGCGTCCCCACAGGGGAGAAAACGGAAGCTTTCTTT CSVPTGEKTEAFF
TRBJ2-5 TRBV5-1 - - TGCGCCAGCAGCTCGAACAGGGTGCAAGAGACCCAGTACTTC CASSSNRVQETQYF
TRBJ2-7 TRBV29-1 TRBD2 - TGCAGCGTTGCCGACGGGACTAGCGGGAGGACATACTCCTACGAGCAGTACTTC CSVADGTSGRTYSYEQYF
TRBJ2-2 TRBV29-1 - few TGCAGCGTTGAGGCACCCTCGGGGAACACCGGGGAGCTGTTTTTT CSVEAPSGNTGELFF
TRBJ2-1 TRBV28 - - TGTGCCAGCAGTTTACACGGTAGCTCCTACAATGAGCAGTTCTTC CASSLHGSSYNEQFF
TRBJ1-2 TRBV27 TRBD1 - TGTGCCAGCAGTTTATCTGGCAGGGGGCCTGGCTACACCTTC CASSLSGRGPGYTF
TRBJ2-7 TRBV5-1 TRBD2 - TGCGCCAGCAGCCCCAGAGCGGGAGGGTACGAGCAGTACTTC CASSPRAGGYEQYF
TRBJ2-7 TRBV18 TRBD1 - TGTGCCAGCTCACCGGACAGGGGAGCGCCCTACTCCTACGAGCAGTACTTC CASSPDRGAPYSYEQYF
TRBJ2-4 TRBV7-6 TRBD1 - TGTGCCAGCAGCTTAGCGTCACAGGGGTTTCGTAGCATTCAGTACTTC CASSLASQGFRSIQYF
TRBJ2-7 TRBV28 TRBD1 few TGTGCCAGCAGTAGGACAGGGGCTGCCCTTAGCGAGCAGTACTTC CASSRTGAALSEQYF
TRBJ1-3 TRBV28 - once TGTGCCAGCAGTTTCAGAGGGGGAGCTCACACCATATATTTT CASSFRGGAHTIYF
TRBJ1-2 TRBV28 TRBD1 - TGTGCCAGCAGTCCACCGACAGGGGGCTCTGGTGGCTACACCTTC CASSPPTGGSGGYTF
TRBJ2-1 TRBV29-1 TRBD1 - TGCAGCTCCGACAGGGGTACGAATGAGCAGTTCTTC CSSDRGTNEQFF
TRBJ2-7 TRBV25-1 TRBD1 - TGTGCCAGCAGTGGGGACAGCTACGAGCAGTACTTC CASSGDSYEQYF
TRBJ2-2 TRBV28 - - TGTGCCAGCAGCCTAAAAGAGCGGAGTAACACCGGGGAGCTGTTTTTT CASSLKERSNTGELFF
TRBJ2-3 TRBV27 - - TGTGCCAGCAGGGGGGCTGAGGGCCATGGAGATACGCAGTATTTT CASRGAEGHGDTQYF
TRBJ2-5 TRBV19 TRBD2 - TGTGCCAGTAGTACGGGACTAGCGGGAAGGGAGACCCAGTACTTC CASSTGLAGRETQYF
TRBJ2-1 TRBV28 TRBD2 - TGTGCCAGCAGTTCCCTCGCCCCCACTAGCGGGAGAATCAATGAGCAGTTCTTC CASSSLAPTSGRINEQFF
TRBJ2-5 TRBV7-2 - - TGTGCCAGCAGCTTAGAAAGAGGAGAGACCCAGTACTTC CASSLERGETQYF
TRBJ2-7 TRBV27 TRBD1 - TGTGCCAGCAGTATCGGACAGGGGGCCTACGAGCAGTACTTC CASSIGQGAYEQYF